The clone carrying this TCR beta chain was counted a few times. The data were obtained in a study of T-cell reconstitution after alpha-beta-depleted transplantation in children. This CDR3 is built from 12 residues. Germline V CDR1 and CDR2: SGHTA, FQGNSA. V shed 3 bases and J shed 9 bases, with 10 bases lying between them. TCRbeta library preparation incorporated unique molecular identifiers. MiXCR, applied by TCRdb to the PCR reads, yields one record per CDR3 protein. Here the sample spans under 450,000 distinct CDR3 sequences, 13% being singletons. This specimen was PBMCs, taken from the stem cell graft. This chain links TRBV7-2 with TRBJ2-3, with D possibly TRBD2 on 5 matching bases. The TCR was taken from a human donor who donated a stem cell graft to a child with Fanconi anemia. This CDR3 is CASSFGEGTQYF. CDR3 nucleotide sequence: TGTGCCAGCAGCTTCGGGGAAGGGACGCAGTATTTT.